One and the same sample provided the 25 T cell receptor beta chains below, sequenced in a study of tumor-infiltrating lymphocytes in primary liver carcinoma. The researchers obtained blood RNA from unsorted whole blood and also extracted germline DNA. With a constant-region primer, TCR beta cDNA was made from 500 ng of total RNA. A slightly modified ARM-PCR protocol with three nested multiplex PCR rounds produced these TCR beta libraries. Forward primers for TRBV1-TRBV30 and a C-beta reverse primer served the first two PCR rounds, at approximately 10 cycles each. TCRdb ran MiXCR on the multiplex PCR reads and lists one entry per CDR3 protein. Counted here are a few hundred thousand distinct CDR3 sequences, 45% to 70% occurring once; the ten biggest clones make up approximately 17%. The sample comprised peripheral blood. The receptor set was obtained from a woman between 25 and 40 years old with primary liver carcinoma and hepatitis B virus infection.

This clonotype was detected only a few times. The chain combines TRBV7-9 with TRBJ2-1; TRBD1 matches 7 bases. This CDR3 is built from 16 residues. J lost 0 bases, V lost 6 bases, and 8 bases had no gene match. Germline loops: CDR1 SEHNR, CDR2 FQNEAQ (reference sequence). CDR3 coding DNA: TGTGCCAGCAGGCTCCCAGGGGGTAGCTCCTACAATGAGCAGTTCTTC. Translating it yields CASRLPGGSSYNEQFF.

This clonotype occurred a few times. This sequence may be a read error, since a much larger clone differs from it by one base. The rearrangement joins TRBV5-6 to TRBJ1-1; tentatively, D is TRBD1 (5 bases). The CDR3 loop spans 14 amino acids. The germline CDR1 and CDR2 sequences are SGHDT and YYEEEE. Trimming left V 2 bases short and J 1 base short, with 9 bases between. The CDR3 protein is CASSFGHPNTEAFF. The DNA for the CDR3 is TGTGCCAGCAGCTTTGGACACCCGAACACTGAAGCTTTCTTT.

As to this clonotype: This is likely a read error, given that the CDR3 carries no conserved phenylalanine or tryptophan at its end. V is TRBV29-1 and J is TRBJ1-1; 8 positions agree with TRBD1. This CDR3 region has 14 residues. Losses at the gene ends were 4 bases for V and 4 bases for J; bases not matched to a gene: 8. CDR1 is SQVTM, CDR2 ANQGSEA, per germline. In DNA form, the CDR3 reads TGCAGCGTTGTCCAGGGGGCCCGGGGCACTGAAGCTTTCTTA. This translates into CSVVQGARGTEAFL.

This clonotype was detected ten times or more. The chain couples TRBV4-3 to TRBJ2-5; 11 bases map to TRBD2. Germline V gene data show CDR1 as LGHNA and CDR2 as YSLEER. The CDR3 consists of 17 residues. The ends lost 0 bases at V and 2 bases at J; junction bases unmatched: 5. CDR3: CASSQDFPSGGQETQYF. The CDR3 DNA is TGCGCCAGCAGCCAAGATTTTCCTAGCGGGGGGCAAGAGACCCAGTACTTC.

Many counts were recorded for this clonotype. This chain uses TRBV6-1 with TRBJ2-6, with D perhaps matching TRBD2 (5 bases). Trimming took off 3 bases at V and 3 bases at J, with 9 bases between the two ends. Germline values: CDR1 MNHNS, CDR2 SASEGT. The CDR3 is 15 residues long. This CDR3 is CASSDRGSGANVLTF. CDR3 sequence (DNA): TGTGCCAGCAGTGATCGGGGAAGTGGGGCCAACGTCCTGACTTTC.

CDR3 residues: CATSATGLGGYTF. As DNA, the CDR3 is TGTGCCACCAGTGCCACAGGGCTGGGCGGCTACACCTTC. The chain recombines TRBV24-1 with TRBJ1-2, with a tentative D call TRBD1 (6 bases). From germline, CDR1 is KGHDR and CDR2 SFDVKD. The V end lost 5 bases, the J end lost 8 bases, and 14 bases lay between the germline ends. This CDR3 comprises 13 residues.

This clonotype is a singleton in its sample. A much larger clonotype is one base distant, so this may be a read error. The V gene is TRBV12-3 or TRBV12-4, the J gene TRBJ1-5, with D maybe TRBD1 (5 bases). This CDR3 is 15 amino acids long. CDR3 sequence reads: CACSSTGHPNQPQHF. The CDR3 bases are TGTGCCTGCAGTTCCACTGGACACCCCAATCAGCCCCAGCATTTT.

About this clonotype: A much larger clonotype is one base distant, so this may be a read error. The CDR3 bases are TGCAGCGTTGAAGATGATGGGGCGATCTGGAAGACCCAGTACTTC. Translating gives CSVEDDGAIWKTQYF. The chain links TRBV29-1 to TRBJ2-5; D might be TRBD1 (5 bases). Germline V gives CDR1 SQVTM, CDR2 ANQGSEA. The CDR3 consists of 15 residues. Trimming took 0 bases from V and 6 from J, leaving 17 bases between them.

CDR3 in DNA: TGTGCCAGCAGCTGGGGGACAGGAAGCCATGACGAGCAGTACTTC. It translates to CASSWGTGSHDEQYF. V and J are TRBV7-9 and TRBJ2-7, with TRBD1 identical over 8 bases. The CDR3 contains 15 residues. Germline V gene sequence: CDR1 SEHNR, CDR2 FQNEAQ (reference sequence). The V gene end was trimmed by 4 bases and the J gene end by 5 bases; junction bases not matched to a gene: 10.

This clonotype was counted only a few times. This may come from a read error, since a much larger clone is one base off. The gene calls are TRBV4-1 and TRBJ2-2, with D hard to call. Per germline, CDR1 MGHRA and CDR2 YSYEKL. The CDR3 runs 11 residues. The CDR3 reads CASNQAGELFF. In DNA, the CDR3 is TGCGCCAGCAACCAAGCCGGGGAGCTGTTTTTT.

As regards this clonotype: This may be a read error, as it is one base from a much larger clone. J is TRBJ1-1 and V is TRBV12-3 or TRBV12-4; the D is unclear. The CDR3 consists of 14 residues. The DNA of the CDR3 is TGTGCCAGCAGTCGCAGCGGAATTCGGGCTGAAGCTATCTTT. Protein sequence: CASSRSGIRAEAIF.

This clonotype showed up many times. J is TRBJ2-4 and V is TRBV5-5; TRBD1 is a possible D gene (5 bases). Germline CDR1 reads SGHKS; CDR2 reads YYEKEE (reference sequence). V lost 4 bases and J lost 3, with 17 bases in between. The CDR3 totals 16 residues. The CDR3 DNA reads TGTGCCAGCAGCCGAGCAGGGTTTTTCGACAAAAACATTCAGTACTTC. Translation gives CASSRAGFFDKNIQYF.

With regard to this clonotype: This sequence may be a read error, since a much larger clone differs from it by one base. In nucleotides, the CDR3 is TGCGCCAGCAGCGGATCCCATATCGGCGAGCAGTACTTC. Protein: CASSGSHIGEQYF. The chain employs TRBV4-1 and TRBJ2-7; the D is unclear. The V gene's germline CDR1 is MGHRA and CDR2 YSYEKL. Trimming removed 5 bases from V and 6 bases from J, with 14 bases in between. CDR3 length: 13 residues.

Concerning this clonotype: The junction differs from germline at one of its ends, possibly a read error. V gene TRBV11-2 combines with J gene TRBJ2-7, with TRBD2 matching 8 bases. This CDR3 spans 15 amino acids. The germline CDR1 and CDR2 sequences are SGHAT and FQNNGV. CDR3 sequence reads: CVSSLAGTSGLLVYF. Written as DNA, the CDR3 is TGCGTCAGCAGCTTAGCAGGTACTAGCGGCCTCTTGGTGTACTTC. Based on the CDR3 plus reference TRBV11-2 and TRBJ2-7, the full variable domain is EAGVAQSPRYKIIEKRQSVAFWCNPISGHATLYWYQQILGQGPKLLIQFQNNGVVDDSQLPKDRFSAERLKGVDSTLKIQPAKLEDSAVYLCVSSLAGTSGLLVYFGPGTRLTVT.

This clonotype was seen many times. This chain's CDR3 is CASSTTVTGELFF. The CDR3 DNA sequence: TGTGCCAGCAGCACGACAGTGACCGGGGAGCTGTTTTTT. V gene TRBV12-3 or TRBV12-4 combines with J gene TRBJ2-2; TRBD1 might be the D (5 bases). The CDR3 length is 13 residues. V was pared by 6 bases and J by 5 bases, with 10 bases between.

DNA for the CDR3: TGCGCCAGCAGCTCGGGTGTGGGCACTGAAGCTTTCTTT. Its translation: CASSSGVGTEAFF. This chain links TRBV4-1 with TRBJ1-1; D gene unclear. Germline V gene data show CDR1 as MGHRA and CDR2 as YSYEKL. The length of the CDR3 is 13 residues. The germline V and J ends were trimmed by 5 bases and 4 bases, with 11 bases remaining between them.

In the case of this clonotype: The conserved closing phenylalanine or tryptophan is absent in this CDR3, likely reflecting a read error. This chain links TRBV12-3 or TRBV12-4 with TRBJ2-3, with TRBD2 identical over 11 bases. There are 15 residues in the CDR3. The trim removed 6 bases at V and 6 bases at J, leaving 8 bases unmatched. In DNA form, the CDR3 reads TGTGCCAGCAGCCCTAGCGGGAGGACCCTCGATACGCAGTATTAT. This gives the protein CASSPSGRTLDTQYY.

A few counts support this clonotype. The chain joins TRBV12-3 or TRBV12-4 to TRBJ2-2; D is ambiguous. This CDR3 region has 16 residues. Trimming left V 6 bases short and J 5 bases short, with 19 bases between. The CDR3 region is CASSPTTTGRTGELFF. In DNA form, the CDR3 reads TGTGCCAGCAGCCCTACCACGACGGGCAGGACCGGGGAGCTGTTTTTT.

This rearrangement joins TRBV5-6 to TRBJ2-7; D not certain. The CDR3 contains 15 residues. Germline V lookup: CDR1 SGHDT, CDR2 YYEEEE. Trimming left V 1 base short and J 5 bases short, with 16 bases between. CDR3: CASSLLGTNSDEQYF. The DNA for the CDR3 is TGTGCCAGCAGCTTGCTAGGAACTAACAGCGACGAGCAGTACTTC.

Concerning this clonotype itself: Compared with germline, one end of the junction differs, possibly owing to a read error. The V gene is TRBV28, the J gene TRBJ1-5, with D perhaps TRBD1 (6 bases). There are 15 residues in the CDR3. Per germline, CDR1 MDHEN and CDR2 SYDVKM. In DNA, the CDR3 is TGTGCCTGCAGTTCGAAGAGGGGGGGGAATCAGCCCCAGCATTTT. It yields the protein CACSSKRGGNQPQHF.

V is TRBV28 and J is TRBJ2-1; D ambiguous. Trimming shortened V by 3 bases and J by 5 bases, and 17 bases separated the two germline ends. The CDR3 has 16 amino acids. The V gene's germline CDR1 is MDHEN and CDR2 SYDVKM. CDR3 in DNA: TGTGCCAGCAGTTTGCGGAATCCTACAACCAACAATGAGCAGTTCTTC. It codes for CASSLRNPTTNNEQFF.

With regard to this clonotype: A read error is possible here, since a much larger clone lies one base away. The chain recombines TRBV6-6 with TRBJ1-1; D is perhaps TRBD1 (6 bases). Germline loops: CDR1 MNHNY, CDR2 SVGAGI (reference sequence). This CDR3 has 13 residues. The germline V and J ends were trimmed by 6 bases and 5 bases, with 13 bases remaining between them. As DNA, the CDR3 is TGTGCCAGCAGCAGAGGGGGGACTACTGAAGCTTTCTTT. Its translation: CASSRGGTTEAFF.

On this clonotype itself: The junction does not match germline at one end; this may be a read error. This chain joins TRBV11-2 and TRBJ2-1, with D perhaps TRBD1 or TRBD2 (5 bases each). CDR1 and CDR2 from the germline V gene are SGHAT and FQNNGV. The CDR3 consists of 17 residues. The DNA of the CDR3 is TGTGCCAGGAGCTTAGGTACCGGGGCCAGTAAGTACAATGAACAGCTCTTC. The encoded protein is CARSLGTGASKYNEQLF. The full variable domain, rest sourced from reference TRBV11-2 and TRBJ2-1, is EAGVAQSPRYKIIEKRQSVAFWCNPISGHATLYWYQQILGQGPKLLIQFQNNGVVDDSQLPKDRFSAERLKGVDSTLKIQPAKLEDSAVYLCARSLGTGASKYNEQLFGPGTRLTVL.

This clonotype was found many times. V usage is TRBV6-2 or TRBV6-3 and J usage is TRBJ1-2; D not resolved. The V gene's germline CDR1 is MNHEY and CDR2 SVGEGT. The ends were cut back, 6 bases at V and 8 bases at J, with 16 bases in the middle. CDR3 size: 13 residues. CDR3 in amino acids: CASSNPQPLGYTF. The DNA for the CDR3 is TGTGCCAGCAGCAATCCCCAGCCCTTGGGCTACACCTTC.

As for this clonotype: A much more abundant neighbour one base away suggests this may be a read error. The chain joins TRBV6-6 to TRBJ1-5; 8 bases align to TRBD1. CDR1 and CDR2 from the germline V gene are MNHNY and SVGAGI (reference sequence). The CDR3 has 15 amino acids. Written as DNA, the CDR3 is TGTGCCGGCAGTTACCCCACAGGGGGAGATCAGCCCCAGCATTTT. As protein: CAGSYPTGGDQPQHF.